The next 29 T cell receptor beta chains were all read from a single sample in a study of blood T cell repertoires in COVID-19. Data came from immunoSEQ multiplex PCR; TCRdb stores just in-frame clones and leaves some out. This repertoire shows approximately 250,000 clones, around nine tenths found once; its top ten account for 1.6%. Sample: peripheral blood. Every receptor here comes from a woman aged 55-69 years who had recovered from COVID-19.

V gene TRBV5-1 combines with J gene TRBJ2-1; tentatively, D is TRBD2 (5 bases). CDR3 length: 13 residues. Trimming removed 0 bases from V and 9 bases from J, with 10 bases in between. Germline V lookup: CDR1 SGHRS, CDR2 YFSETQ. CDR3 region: CASSLGGSGEQFF. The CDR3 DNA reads TGCGCCAGCAGCTTGGGAGGGAGCGGTGAGCAGTTCTTC.

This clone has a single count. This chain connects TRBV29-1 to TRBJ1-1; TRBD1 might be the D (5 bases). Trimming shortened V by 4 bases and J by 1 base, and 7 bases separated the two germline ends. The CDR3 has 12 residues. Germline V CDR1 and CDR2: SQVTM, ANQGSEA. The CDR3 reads CSVGQRNTEAFF. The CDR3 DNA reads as TGCAGCGTTGGACAGAGGAACACTGAAGCTTTCTTT.

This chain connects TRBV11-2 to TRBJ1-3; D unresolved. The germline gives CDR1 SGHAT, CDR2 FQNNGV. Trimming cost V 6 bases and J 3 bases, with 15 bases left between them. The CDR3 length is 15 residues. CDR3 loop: CASRAVGPFGNTIYF. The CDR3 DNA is TGTGCCAGCAGAGCGGTCGGGCCTTTTGGAAACACCATATATTTT.

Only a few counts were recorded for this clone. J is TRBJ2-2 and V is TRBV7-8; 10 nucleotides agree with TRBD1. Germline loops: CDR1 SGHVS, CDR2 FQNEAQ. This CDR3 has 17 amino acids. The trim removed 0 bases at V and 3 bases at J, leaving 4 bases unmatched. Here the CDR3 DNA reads TGTGCCAGCAGCTTAGCGGGAGGGACAGGGGACACCGGGGAGCTGTTTTTT. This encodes CASSLAGGTGDTGELFF.

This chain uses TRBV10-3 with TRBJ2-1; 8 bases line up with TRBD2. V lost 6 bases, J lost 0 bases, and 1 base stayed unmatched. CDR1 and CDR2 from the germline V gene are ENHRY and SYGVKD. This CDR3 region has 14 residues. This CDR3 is CAIRSGSSYNEQFF. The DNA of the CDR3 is TGTGCCATCAGGAGCGGGAGCTCCTACAATGAGCAGTTCTTC.

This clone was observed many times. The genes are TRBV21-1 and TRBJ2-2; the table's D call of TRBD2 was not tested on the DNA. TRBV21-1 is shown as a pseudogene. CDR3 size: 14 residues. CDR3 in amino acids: CASSKGINTGELFF. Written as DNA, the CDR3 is TGTGCCAGCAGCAAAGGTATTAACACCGGGGAGCTGTTTTTT.

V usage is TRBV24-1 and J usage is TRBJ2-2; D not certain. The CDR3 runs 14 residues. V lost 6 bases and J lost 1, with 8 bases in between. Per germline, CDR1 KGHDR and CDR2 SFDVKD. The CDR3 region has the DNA TGTGCCACCAGTTTCTCAGGGAACACCGGGGAGCTGTTTTTT. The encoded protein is CATSFSGNTGELFF.

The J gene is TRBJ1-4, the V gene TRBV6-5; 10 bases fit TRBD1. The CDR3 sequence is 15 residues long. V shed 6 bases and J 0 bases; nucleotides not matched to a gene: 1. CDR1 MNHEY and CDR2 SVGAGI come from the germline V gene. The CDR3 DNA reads TGTGCCAGCAGAGGACAGGGGGCAACTAATGAAAAACTGTTTTTT. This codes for CASRGQGATNEKLFF.

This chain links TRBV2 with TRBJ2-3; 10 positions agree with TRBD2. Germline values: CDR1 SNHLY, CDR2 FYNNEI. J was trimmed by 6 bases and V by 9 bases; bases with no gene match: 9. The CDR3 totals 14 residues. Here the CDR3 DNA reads TGTGCCAGTACAATGAGCGGGGGGGAGGATACGCAGTATTTT. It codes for CASTMSGGEDTQYF.

The CDR3 DNA is TGCAGCGTTGTGGTGGGGCGGGGAGTCAATCAGCCCCAGCATTTT. Translating it yields CSVVVGRGVNQPQHF. The rearrangement links TRBV29-1 to TRBJ1-5; possible D gene TRBD1, 5 bases. The V and J ends lost 4 bases and 3 bases respectively, with 16 bases between them. Germline values: CDR1 SQVTM, CDR2 ANQGSEA. The CDR3 loop spans 15 amino acids.

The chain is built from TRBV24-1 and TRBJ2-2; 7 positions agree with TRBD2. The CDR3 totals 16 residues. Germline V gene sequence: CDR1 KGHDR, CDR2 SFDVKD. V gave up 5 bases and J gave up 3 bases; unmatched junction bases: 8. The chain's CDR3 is CATSAPGGEDTGELFF. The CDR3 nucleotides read TGTGCCACCAGTGCCCCTGGGGGGGAGGACACCGGGGAGCTGTTTTTT.

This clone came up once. This chain's CDR3 is CASSFGTGVREKLFF. The CDR3 coding sequence is TGTGCCAGTAGTTTTGGGACAGGGGTTCGCGAAAAACTGTTTTTT. The rearrangement links TRBV19 to TRBJ1-4; 10 nucleotides match TRBD1. The germline gives CDR1 LNHDA, CDR2 SQIVND (reference sequence). This CDR3 is built from 15 residues. Germline trimming cut 5 bases from V and 8 bases from J; bases unmatched to any gene: 8.

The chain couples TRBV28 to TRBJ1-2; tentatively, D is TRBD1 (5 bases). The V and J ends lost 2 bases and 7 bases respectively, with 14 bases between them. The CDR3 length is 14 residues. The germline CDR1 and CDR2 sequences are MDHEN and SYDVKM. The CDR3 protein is CASSLDRYTSGYTF. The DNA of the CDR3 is TGTGCCAGCAGTTTAGACAGATATACTTCTGGCTACACCTTC.

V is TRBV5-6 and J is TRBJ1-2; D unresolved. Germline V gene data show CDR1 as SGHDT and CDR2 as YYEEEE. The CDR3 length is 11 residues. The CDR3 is CANSTVYGYTF. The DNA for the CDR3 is TGTGCGAACAGTACGGTCTATGGCTACACCTTC.

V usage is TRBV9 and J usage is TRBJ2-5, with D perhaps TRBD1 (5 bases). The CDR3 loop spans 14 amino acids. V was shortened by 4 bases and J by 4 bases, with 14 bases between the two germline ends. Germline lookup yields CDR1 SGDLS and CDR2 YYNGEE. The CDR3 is CASSSSGIGETQYF. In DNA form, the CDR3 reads TGTGCCAGCAGCTCCTCAGGGATTGGAGAGACCCAGTACTTC.

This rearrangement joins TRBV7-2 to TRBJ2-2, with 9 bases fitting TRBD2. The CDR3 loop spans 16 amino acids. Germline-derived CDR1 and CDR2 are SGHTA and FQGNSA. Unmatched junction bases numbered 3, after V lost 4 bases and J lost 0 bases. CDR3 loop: CASSSRGGTNTGELFF. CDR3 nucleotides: TGTGCCAGCAGCTCGCGGGGGGGGACGAACACCGGGGAGCTGTTTTTT.

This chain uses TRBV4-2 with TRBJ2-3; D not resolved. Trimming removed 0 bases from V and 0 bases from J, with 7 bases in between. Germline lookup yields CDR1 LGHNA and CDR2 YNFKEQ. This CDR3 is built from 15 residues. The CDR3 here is CASSQDRGSTDTQYF. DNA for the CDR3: TGTGCCAGCAGCCAAGATAGAGGAAGCACAGATACGCAGTATTTT.

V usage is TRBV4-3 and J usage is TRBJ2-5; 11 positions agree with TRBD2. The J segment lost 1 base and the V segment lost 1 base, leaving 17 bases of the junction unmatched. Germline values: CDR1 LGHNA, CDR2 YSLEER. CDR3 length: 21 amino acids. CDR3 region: CASSQALALAGGPNIQETQYF. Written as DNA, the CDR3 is TGCGCCAGCAGCCAAGCCCTCGCCCTAGCGGGGGGACCAAACATCCAAGAGACCCAGTACTTC.

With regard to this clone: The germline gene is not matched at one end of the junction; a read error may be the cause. The CDR3 loop is CASTVCVEQFF. CDR3 coding DNA: TGTGCCAGCACCGTATGCGTTGAGCAGTTCTTC. The rearrangement uses TRBV9 and TRBJ2-1; D ambiguous. The CDR3 consists of 11 residues. CDR1 is SGDLS and CDR2 is YYNGEE in the germline V gene.

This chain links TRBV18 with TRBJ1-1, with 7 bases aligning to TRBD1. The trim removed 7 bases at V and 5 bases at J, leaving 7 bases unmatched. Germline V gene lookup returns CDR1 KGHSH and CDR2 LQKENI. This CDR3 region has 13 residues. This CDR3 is CASFKEQGTEAFF. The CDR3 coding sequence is TGTGCCAGCTTTAAGGAACAGGGGACTGAAGCTTTCTTT. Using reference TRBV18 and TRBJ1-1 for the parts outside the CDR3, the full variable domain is NAGVMQNPRHLVRRRGQEARLRCSPMKGHSHVYWYRQLPEEGLKFMVYLQKENIIDESGMPKERFSAEFPKEGPSILRIQQVVRGDSAAYFCASFKEQGTEAFFGQGTRLTVV.

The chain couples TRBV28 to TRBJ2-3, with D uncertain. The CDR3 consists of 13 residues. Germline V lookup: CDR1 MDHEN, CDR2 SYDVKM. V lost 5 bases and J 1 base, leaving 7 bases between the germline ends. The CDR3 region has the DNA TGTGCCAGCAGTCCCCCTCGCACAGATACGCAGTATTTT. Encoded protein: CASSPPRTDTQYF.

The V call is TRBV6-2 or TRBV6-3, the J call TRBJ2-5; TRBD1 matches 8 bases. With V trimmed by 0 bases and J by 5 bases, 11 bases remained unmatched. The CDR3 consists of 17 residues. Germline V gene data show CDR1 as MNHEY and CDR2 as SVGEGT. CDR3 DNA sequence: TGTGCCAGCAGTTACTCCAGGGGGCGGTGGACGAGGGAGACCCAGTACTTC. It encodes CASSYSRGRWTRETQYF.

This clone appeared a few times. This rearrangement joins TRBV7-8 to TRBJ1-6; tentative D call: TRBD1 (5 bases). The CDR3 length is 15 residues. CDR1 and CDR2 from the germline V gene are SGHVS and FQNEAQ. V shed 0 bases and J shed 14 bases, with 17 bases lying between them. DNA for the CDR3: TGTGCCAGCAGCTTAGCTAAACTCGGAGGGGCCACCCTCCACTTT. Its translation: CASSLAKLGGATLHF.

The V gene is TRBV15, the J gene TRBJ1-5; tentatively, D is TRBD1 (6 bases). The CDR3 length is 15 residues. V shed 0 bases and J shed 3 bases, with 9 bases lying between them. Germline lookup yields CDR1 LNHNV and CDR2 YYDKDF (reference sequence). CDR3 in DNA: TGTGCCACCAGCAGAGACGGACAGTTCAATCAGCCCCAGCATTTT. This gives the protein CATSRDGQFNQPQHF.

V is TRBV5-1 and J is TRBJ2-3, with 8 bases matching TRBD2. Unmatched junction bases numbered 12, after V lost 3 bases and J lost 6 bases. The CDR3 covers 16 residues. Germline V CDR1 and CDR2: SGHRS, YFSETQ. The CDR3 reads CASSSSPGGAADTQYF. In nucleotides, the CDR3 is TGCGCCAGCAGCTCGTCCCCCGGGGGGGCGGCCGATACGCAGTATTTT. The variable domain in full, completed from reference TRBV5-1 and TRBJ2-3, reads KAGVTQTPRYLIKTRGQQVTLSCSPISGHRSVSWYQQTPGQGLQFLFEYFSETQRNKGNFPGRFSGRQFSNSRSEMNVSTLELGDSALYLCASSSSPGGAADTQYFGPGTRLTVL.

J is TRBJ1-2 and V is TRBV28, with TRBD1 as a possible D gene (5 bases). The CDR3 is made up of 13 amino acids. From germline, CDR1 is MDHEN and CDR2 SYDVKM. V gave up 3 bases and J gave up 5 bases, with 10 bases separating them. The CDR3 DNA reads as TGTGCCAGCAGTTTTAGACAGTTTTATGGCTACACCTTC. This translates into CASSFRQFYGYTF.

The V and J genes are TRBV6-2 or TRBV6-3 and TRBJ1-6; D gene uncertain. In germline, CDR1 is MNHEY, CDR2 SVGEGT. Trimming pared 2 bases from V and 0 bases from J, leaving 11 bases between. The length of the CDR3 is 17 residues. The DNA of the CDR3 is TGTGCCAGCAGTTACCTAGCGGCGAGCTCCTATAATTCACCCCTCCACTTT. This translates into CASSYLAASSYNSPLHF.

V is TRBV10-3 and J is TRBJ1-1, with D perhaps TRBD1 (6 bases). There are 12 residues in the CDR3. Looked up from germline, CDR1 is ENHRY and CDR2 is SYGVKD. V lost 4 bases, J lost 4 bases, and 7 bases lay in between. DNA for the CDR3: TGTGCCATCAGTGGAGGGGGCACTGAAGCTTTCTTT. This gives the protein CAISGGGTEAFF.

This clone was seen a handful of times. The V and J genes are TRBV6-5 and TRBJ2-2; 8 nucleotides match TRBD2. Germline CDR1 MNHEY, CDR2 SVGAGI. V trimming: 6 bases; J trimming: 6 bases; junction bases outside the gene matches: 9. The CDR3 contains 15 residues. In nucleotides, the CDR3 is TGTGCCAGCAGATGGACCGGACTAGCCCCCGGGGAGCTGTTTTTT. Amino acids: CASRWTGLAPGELFF.